This entry features one T cell receptor (beta chain) sequence. Its target is not known. This entry comes from a study of blood T cells in healthy people across ages. Primers used in a second PCR of about 6 to 11 cycles were a sample-barcoded 5' primer and a J-beta primer mix. TCRdb analysed the 5' RACE reads with MiXCR anew, one entry per CDR3 protein. This table has about 1,400,000 distinct CDR3 sequences, approximately 40% appearing once. The study, taken as a whole, reports: Age brought a roughly linear fall in TCR beta diversity measured per million T cells. Estimates based on one million T cells were treated as lower bounds.

Trimming took 4 bases from V and 4 from J; bases not matched to a gene: 7. Germline loops: CDR1 SGHRS, CDR2 YFSETQ. The CDR3 contains 14 residues. The rearrangement uses TRBV5-1 and TRBJ2-5; 7 bases fit TRBD2. Sequenced material: blood. The sequence was obtained from a woman aged 18 to 35 in good health. CDR3 coding DNA: TGCGCCAGCAGCGCATCGGGGGGACGAGAGACCCAGTACTTC. This gives the protein CASSASGGRETQYF.